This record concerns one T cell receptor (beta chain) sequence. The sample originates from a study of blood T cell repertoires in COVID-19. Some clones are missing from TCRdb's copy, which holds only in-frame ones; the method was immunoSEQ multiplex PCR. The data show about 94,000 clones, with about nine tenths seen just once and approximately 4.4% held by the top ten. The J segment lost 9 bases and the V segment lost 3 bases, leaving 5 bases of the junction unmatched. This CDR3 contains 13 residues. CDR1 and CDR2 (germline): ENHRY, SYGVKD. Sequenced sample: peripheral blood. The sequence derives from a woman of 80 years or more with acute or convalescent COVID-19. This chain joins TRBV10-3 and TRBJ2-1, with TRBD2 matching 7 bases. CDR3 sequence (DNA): TGTGCCATCAGTGAACAGCGGGAATCTGAGCAGTTCTTC. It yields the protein CAISEQRESEQFF.